This TCR beta chain was documented in a study of blood T cells in healthy people across ages (dated by TCRdb to the mid-2010s). For context, the study as a whole: In model experiments, template switching captured roughly one uniquely barcoded TCR beta cDNA molecule for every two T cells. Age-related changes in TCR beta repertoire diversity were measured in the study by deep sequencing normalized with unique cDNA molecular identifiers. The donors were split into four age groups: young (average 16 years), middle-aged (nearly 40), aged (62) and long-lived (approximately 89). To avoid experimental bias, donors of different ages were spread randomly across the sequencing lanes. For two donors (one aged 18 to 29 and one aged 80 or older), the study analyzed two additional independent replicas of 1 million unique cDNA reads from the same blood draw.

The 35 to 40 donors, aged roughly 6 to 90 years, were systemically healthy Caucasian individuals from Russia. Ten milliliters of peripheral blood were drawn from each donor into EDTA-treated Vacutainer tubes. Ficoll-Paque density-gradient centrifugation was used to isolate PBMCs, with at least 6.5 million per sample. Trizol reagent was used to extract total RNA from PBMCs, with at least 5.5 micrograms per sample. The percentages of naive CD45RAhigh/CD27high T cells were determined by flow cytometry on a PBMC aliquot from every donor. Study-wide findings and limitations: Bulk unsorted PBMC profiling prevented conclusive comparison of naive and antigen-experienced compartments. Estimates of total diversity based on one million sequenced T cells were considered lower bounds and underestimates. The long-lived group showed more naive CD4+ T cells, fewer expanded clones and increased TCR diversity than the aged group, suggesting age selection. Because the CMV infection status of the donors was unknown, age-related changes in expanded clonotypes may potentially have been confounded. Observed TCR beta diversity per million T cells fell roughly linearly with age, and a significant reduction was already apparent by age about 38. The percentage of naive T cells measured by flow cytometry correlated strongly with observed TCR beta diversity.

The CDR3 runs 12 amino acids, cysteine and valine included. The sequence is cut down to CDR3 DNA, 36 bases in frame from base 1. CDR1 and CDR2, per the germline V gene (reference sequence), are DFQATT and SNEGSKA. On this clonotype itself: Its cognate antigen has yet to be identified. No base quality information exists; no much larger clone differs at one position.

Libraries were prepared through 5' RACE. TCRdb names Illumina HiSeq 2500 as the instrument used. A second PCR of about 6 to 12 cycles was run with a J-beta primer mix and a sample-barcoded 5' primer. A unique molecular identifier was introduced onto each TCR beta cDNA molecule by a template-switch 5' adaptor carrying 12 random nucleotides. Each sample yielded at least 2.5 million CDR3-containing paired-end reads. All of the RNA was converted into first-strand cDNA using the Mint cDNA synthesis kit, with a TRBC-specific oligonucleotide serving as the primer. All cDNA was treated with uracil-DNA glycosylase and then went through a first 18-cycle PCR with the universal primers M1SS and BC2_uni_R. From the authors' description of their analysis: Normalization of each sample was performed by random selection of 1 million high-quality reads, each carrying a distinct molecular identifier. Reads with shared molecular identifiers were discarded instead of being binned into consensus sequences. MiTCR, run with a Q25 quality threshold and the strictest error-elimination algorithm, handled CDR3 identification, clonotype clustering and error correction. A nonparametric unseen species model with Euler transformation was used to estimate lower-bound total TCR beta diversity. TCRdb passed the public sequencing reads through fastp at Q25 and MiXCR, retaining productive beta sequences. Each entry is one CDR3 protein sequence, shown with its most common DNA and genes. The V and J calls and clone size come from TCRdb's table, not from the authors' own analysis. This sample gives 700,000 or so distinct CDR3 sequences in total; 22% of them show up just once. The top ten clonotypes cover around a fifth of the sample.

The sequence was collected from a man between 65 and 85 years old in good health. Source material: blood. Recombination linked TRBV20-1 to TRBJ2-5, with 9 bases aligning to TRBD1. The J call may be mistaken, given a closer DNA end match to TRBJ2-7. The CDR3 protein: CSAGTGLYEQYV. In nucleotides, the sequence is TGCAGTGCTGGGACAGGGCTCTACGAGCAGTACGTC.